The next 15 T cell receptor beta chains were all read from a single sample in a study of spatial heterogeneity in lung cancer. One entry per CDR3 protein results from TCRdb running MiXCR on the 5' RACE reads. The table records some 70,000 distinct CDR3 sequences, roughly 14% of them present only once. Noted time point: sample taken at primary tumor resection. Whole RNA obtained from tumor, nontumor lung or frozen PBMC underwent sequencing without sorting. Material: PBMCs, obtained at surgery. The source of these receptors is a male donor with early-stage non-small cell lung cancer.

V and J are TRBV30 and TRBJ2-2, with D tentatively TRBD1 (5 bases). CDR3 length equals 15 residues. V gave up 0 bases and J gave up 7 bases, with 15 bases separating them. Germline V CDR1 and CDR2: GTSNPN, SVGIG (reference sequence). The CDR3 region is CAWSVRGSGVGELFF. CDR3 bases: TGTGCCTGGAGTGTAAGGGGCTCTGGCGTCGGGGAGCTGTTTTTT.

In this sample, this clonotype turned up many times. This sequence joins TRBV18 and TRBJ2-1, with D perhaps matching TRBD1 (6 bases). Germline V gene data show CDR1 as KGHSH and CDR2 as LQKENI. V was clipped by 5 bases and J by 4 bases, with 9 bases between them. The length of the CDR3 is 13 residues. CDR3 sequence (DNA): TGTGCCAGCTCATCCACAGGGTACAATGAGCAGTTCTTC. This gives the protein CASSSTGYNEQFF.

This clonotype was seen once. The chain is built from TRBV5-1 and TRBJ1-2; D is undetermined. CDR1 and CDR2 (germline): SGHRS, YFSETQ. The CDR3 sequence is 14 residues long. V lost 4 bases and J 4 bases, leaving 14 bases between the germline ends. This CDR3 is CASSPVGSRYGYTF. As DNA, the CDR3 is TGCGCCAGCAGCCCCGTAGGCAGCCGCTATGGCTACACCTTC.

This CDR3 reads CASSFQRTSGSADTQYF. For the CDR3, the DNA is TGTGCCAGCAGCTTTCAAAGGACTAGCGGGAGTGCAGATACGCAGTATTTT. V usage is TRBV7-2 and J usage is TRBJ2-3, with 13 bases that match TRBD2. Looked up from germline, CDR1 is SGHTA and CDR2 is FQGNSA. CDR3 length: 17 residues. J gave up 4 bases and V 3 bases, and 7 bases lay outside the gene matches.

This clonotype was counted only a few times. This chain connects TRBV7-3 to TRBJ1-1; D gene unclear. This CDR3 is 13 amino acids long. Trimming removed 3 bases at V and 0 bases at J, with 5 bases between. CDR1 SGHTA and CDR2 FQGTGA come from the germline V gene. The CDR3 loop is CASSLFMNTEAFF. As DNA, the CDR3 is TGTGCCAGCAGCTTGTTCATGAACACTGAAGCTTTCTTT.

In its sample, this clonotype was seen a few times. This chain connects TRBV30 to TRBJ2-5; D remains unclear. This CDR3 has 12 residues. The germline gives CDR1 GTSNPN, CDR2 SVGIG (reference sequence). Trimming took 2 bases from V and 4 from J, leaving 8 bases between them. CDR3 nucleotide sequence: TGTGCCTGGAGTTGGGGTCGAGAGACCCAGTACTTC. Amino acids: CAWSWGRETQYF.

This clonotype has just a few counts. The chain carries TRBV3-1 and TRBJ1-4, with D hard to call. Germline CDR1 and CDR2: LGHDT and YNNKEL (reference sequence). The CDR3 is 12 amino acids. Trimming shortened V by 4 bases and J by 4 bases, and 4 bases separated the two germline ends. The CDR3 sequence is CASSPINEKLFF. In DNA, the CDR3 is TGTGCCAGCAGCCCGATTAATGAAAAACTGTTTTTT.

Ten or more counts support this clonotype. V usage is TRBV29-1 and J usage is TRBJ1-1; no firm D call. CDR1 is SQVTM and CDR2 is ANQGSEA in the germline V gene. Trimming pared 7 bases from V and 3 bases from J, leaving 12 bases between. CDR3 size: 12 residues. The CDR3 DNA is TGCAGCGCCCAAGGGTTATACACTGAAGCTTTCTTT. As protein: CSAQGLYTEAFF.

This clonotype was seen a handful of times. The chain couples TRBV4-2 to TRBJ2-3; 7 bases line up with TRBD1. This CDR3 is 14 amino acids long. V was clipped by 0 bases and J by 9 bases; unmatched bases: 6. Germline CDR1 reads LGHNA; CDR2 reads YNFKEQ. The CDR3 here is CASSQDLTGATQYF. The CDR3 region has the DNA TGTGCCAGCAGCCAAGATCTCACAGGGGCAACGCAGTATTTT.

This clonotype was detected many times. The chain couples TRBV7-9 to TRBJ1-2; D might be TRBD1 (5 bases). V dropped 5 bases and J dropped 5 bases, with 21 bases sitting between them. The germline V gene encodes CDR1 SEHNR and CDR2 FQNEAQ (reference sequence). CDR3 length: 16 residues. CDR3 sequence: CASSKNSRDLAYGYTF. As DNA, the CDR3 is TGTGCCAGCAGCAAAAACTCAAGGGACCTGGCATATGGCTACACCTTC.

This clonotype has just one count. A much larger clone lies a single base off, so this may be a read error. V and J are TRBV29-1 and TRBJ2-7, with D maybe TRBD1 (5 bases). Germline lookup yields CDR1 SQVTM and CDR2 ANQGSEA. The CDR3 has 11 residues. V shed 5 bases and J shed 6 bases, with 11 bases lying between them. Here the CDR3 reads CSVRTGTEQYF. CDR3 in DNA: TGCAGCGTTCGCACAGGAACCGAGCAGTACTTC.

This clonotype has at least ten counts. The chain joins TRBV27 to TRBJ2-3, with TRBD1 matching over 7 bases. The CDR3 extends over 13 amino acids. Looked up from germline, CDR1 is MNHEY and CDR2 is SMNVEV (reference sequence). V trimming: 7 bases; J trimming: 7 bases; junction bases outside the gene matches: 8. Here the CDR3 reads CASNQGDLNTQYF. CDR3 bases: TGTGCCAGCAACCAGGGGGACCTAAATACGCAGTATTTT.

This clonotype showed up just a few times. The chain has TRBV5-1 and TRBJ1-1; no clear D. The CDR3 extends over 13 amino acids. CDR1 is SGHRS, CDR2 YFSETQ, per germline. Between the trimmed V and J ends, which lost 7 bases and 0 bases, there was a span of 10 bases. The CDR3 DNA reads TGCGCCAGCGGACCTGGAATGAACACTGAAGCTTTCTTT. Translation gives CASGPGMNTEAFF.

This clonotype has just a few counts. The chain is built from TRBV23-1 and TRBJ1-5, with TRBD1 as a possible D gene (5 bases). TRBV23-1 is an open reading frame, and its role is uncertain. Trimming removed 6 bases at V and 6 bases at J, with 9 bases between. The CDR3 is made up of 12 amino acids. CDR3 loop: CASRGPGQPQHF. In nucleotides, the CDR3 is TGCGCCAGCAGGGGGCCTGGTCAGCCCCAGCATTTT.

This sequence joins TRBV11-3 and TRBJ1-1; D is perhaps TRBD1 (5 bases). The CDR3 sequence is 15 residues long. V lost 5 bases, J lost 5 bases, and 18 bases lay in between. The germline V gene encodes CDR1 SGHNT and CDR2 YENEEA. The CDR3 loop is CASSPGGLRGTEAFF. The CDR3 DNA is TGTGCCAGCAGCCCGGGGGGTCTACGAGGGACTGAAGCTTTCTTT.